The clone carrying this T cell receptor beta chain was counted at least ten times. Sample time point: newly diagnosed GD, antithyroid drugs for less than 3 months. After RNA was extracted from PBMCs, the TCR library was made from it. The sample originates from a study of regulatory T cells in long-lasting Graves disease. The authors built TCR beta libraries using iRepertoire HTBI primers and Arm-PCR of CDR3 regions. TCRdb itself ran the multiplex PCR reads through MiXCR, one entry per CDR3 protein. The sample has hundreds of thousands of distinct CDR3 sequences; roughly 13% are singletons. The same data also contributed to another study, on T cells in Graves' hyperthyroidism and ophthalmopathy. That work states: Stable disease denoted Graves' hyperthyroidism without ophthalmopathy progression within 18 months.

Sample: peripheral blood mononuclear cells (PBMCs), taken at new diagnosis, from a patient treated with antithyroid drugs. The receptor was derived from a man aged 30-40 years with Graves disease.

CDR3 bases: TGTGCCAGCAGTGAATGGCGTCTAGTCTACCACAATGAGCAGTTCTTC. Its protein product is CASSEWRLVYHNEQFF. V and J are TRBV12-3 or TRBV12-4 and TRBJ2-1; D is undetermined. The CDR3 covers 16 residues. The V and J ends lost 5 bases and 5 bases respectively, with 19 bases between them.